These 27 T cell receptor beta chains were sequenced from one sample in a study of cytomegalovirus exposure and HLA in healthy donors. Primers for the PCR totalled 60 Vbeta and 13 Jbeta. Assay used: immunoSEQ multiplex PCR; TCRdb lists only in-frame clones, some missing. The sample lists over 150,000 clones; 84% were seen once. The source material was PBMCs. The receptors were sampled from a man aged 18 to 29 in good health and CMV-seronegative.

The chain joins TRBV5-4 to TRBJ2-2; D unresolved. V lost 2 bases and J lost 5, with 4 bases in between. The CDR3 length is 12 residues. Germline V CDR1 and CDR2: SGHNT, YYREEE (reference sequence). The CDR3 bases are TGTGCCAGCAGCTTCGGGACCGGGGAGCTGTTTTTT. This encodes CASSFGTGELFF.

The genes are TRBV19 and TRBJ2-7; 10 nucleotides line up with TRBD1. Trimming removed 6 bases from V and 5 bases from J; junction bases left unmatched: 7. The germline CDR1 and CDR2 sequences are LNHDA and SQIVND (reference sequence). The CDR3 is 14 residues long. Here the CDR3 DNA reads TGTGCCAGTAGAGCACGGACAGGGGGGAACGAGCAGTACTTC. Its protein is CASRARTGGNEQYF.

J is TRBJ1-5 and V is TRBV2; D is possibly TRBD1 (6 bases). With 6 bases removed from V and 4 bases from J, the gap between germline ends came to 16 bases. The germline gives CDR1 SNHLY, CDR2 FYNNEI. The CDR3 is 15 amino acids. Here the CDR3 reads CASSVQGVGNQPQHF. The CDR3 nucleotides are TGTGCCAGCAGCGTACAGGGAGTGGGGAATCAGCCCCAGCATTTT.

As to this clone: At one end, the junction sequence differs from germline, possibly due to a read error. The same CDR3 can be traced to other DNA sequences in this sample. The chain carries TRBV4-1 and TRBJ1-6, with D possibly TRBD1 on 6 matching bases. Per germline, CDR1 MGHRA and CDR2 YSYEKL. The CDR3 spans 14 residues. CDR3 protein: CASSRNRENSPLHF. The CDR3 coding sequence is TGTGCCAGCAGCCGCAACAGGGAAAATTCACCCCTCCACTTT.

This rearrangement joins TRBV29-1 to TRBJ2-7, with D unclear. There are 12 residues in the CDR3. V lost 1 base to trimming and J lost 5 bases, with 9 bases between them. Germline CDR1 and CDR2: SQVTM and ANQGSEA. The CDR3 protein is CSVEGNGHEQYF. Written as DNA, the CDR3 is TGCAGCGTTGAAGGGAATGGGCACGAGCAGTACTTC.

The CDR3 reads CASSRRGNTEAFF. CDR3 nucleotide sequence: TGTGCCAGCTCACGGAGGGGGAACACTGAAGCTTTCTTT. V is TRBV18 and J is TRBJ1-1, with TRBD1 as a possible D gene (5 bases). The V end lost 4 bases, the J end lost 1 base, and 7 bases lay between the germline ends. CDR3 length equals 13 residues. Germline V gives CDR1 KGHSH, CDR2 LQKENI.

The rearrangement joins TRBV6-1 to TRBJ2-2; TRBD2 aligns across 9 bases. The length of the CDR3 is 15 residues. The V and J ends lost 0 bases and 12 bases, in that order; junction bases with no gene match: 8. Per the germline V gene, CDR1 is MNHNS and CDR2 is SASEGT. The chain's CDR3 is CASSEADPSGDKLFF. In DNA, the CDR3 is TGTGCCAGCAGTGAAGCCGACCCTAGCGGGGACAAGCTGTTTTTT.

The gene calls are TRBV18 and TRBJ2-5, with D unclear. The CDR3 has 14 amino acids. Germline V gene sequence: CDR1 KGHSH, CDR2 LQKENI. The V end lost 3 bases, the J end lost 2 bases, and 10 bases lay between the germline ends. Here the CDR3 reads CASSPLRRQETQYF. The CDR3 DNA sequence: TGTGCCAGCTCACCCCTGCGAAGACAAGAGACCCAGTACTTC.

The chain has TRBV7-3 and TRBJ1-1; possibly TRBD1 for D (6 bases). The CDR3 is 13 amino acids. Germline lookup yields CDR1 SGHTA and CDR2 FQGTGA. The V end was cut by 2 bases, the J end by 6 bases, with 10 bases between. The CDR3 protein is CASSLLTGSEAFF. DNA of the CDR3: TGTGCCAGCAGCTTACTCACAGGGTCTGAAGCTTTCTTT. Together with reference TRBV7-3 and TRBJ1-1, the CDR3 gives the full variable domain: GAGVSQTPSNKVTEKGKYVELRCDPISGHTALYWYRQSLGQGPEFLIYFQGTGAADDSGLPNDRFFAVRPEGSVSTLKIQRTERGDSAVYLCASSLLTGSEAFFGQGTRLTVV.

The genes are TRBV6-5 and TRBJ2-7, with 7 bases identical to TRBD1. The CDR3 totals 13 residues. Germline V lookup: CDR1 MNHEY, CDR2 SVGAGI. V lost 10 bases to trimming and J lost 4 bases; unmatched junction nucleotides: 10. CDR3 region: CATLRGFGYEQYF. The CDR3 DNA reads as TGTGCCACCCTCAGGGGGTTTGGATACGAGCAGTACTTC.

The V gene is TRBV5-1, the J gene TRBJ1-1; unclear D gene. CDR1 and CDR2 (germline): SGHRS, YFSETQ. The CDR3 runs to 13 residues. Trimming took off 5 bases at V and 1 base at J, with 9 bases between the two ends. CDR3 DNA: TGCGCCAGCAGACCCGCGGGGAACACTGAAGCTTTCTTT. Translating gives CASRPAGNTEAFF.

This clone was seen only a few times. The rearrangement links TRBV6-1 to TRBJ1-4; D gene uncertain. Between the trimmed V and J ends, which lost 4 bases and 7 bases, there was a span of 13 bases. Germline V gene data show CDR1 as MNHNS and CDR2 as SASEGT. The CDR3 is 14 residues long. The CDR3 region is CASSAQAESEKLFF. In DNA form, the CDR3 reads TGTGCCAGCAGTGCTCAGGCTGAGAGTGAAAAACTGTTTTTT.

The chain uses TRBV5-1 and TRBJ1-2; a possible D gene is TRBD1 (6 bases). The CDR3 is 13 amino acids. Per germline, CDR1 SGHRS and CDR2 YFSETQ. V lost 0 bases to trimming and J lost 6 bases, with 9 bases between them. The CDR3 bases are TGCGCCAGCAGCTTGGACAGGGTCGATGGCTACACCTTC. Its protein is CASSLDRVDGYTF.

V gene TRBV18 combines with J gene TRBJ1-5; 7 positions agree with TRBD1. From germline, CDR1 is KGHSH and CDR2 LQKENI. The V gene end was trimmed by 6 bases and the J gene end by 5 bases; junction bases not matched to a gene: 7. The CDR3 covers 14 residues. This CDR3 is CASSPTGADQPQHF. For the CDR3, the DNA is TGTGCCAGCTCCCCAACAGGGGCGGATCAGCCCCAGCATTTT.

Of note for this clone: This specimen includes other DNA sequences encoding the same CDR3. The rearrangement joins TRBV7-2 to TRBJ2-7, with 8 positions matching TRBD2. Germline CDR1 SGHTA, CDR2 FQGNSA. V was clipped by 3 bases and J by 0 bases; unmatched bases: 10. CDR3 length equals 17 residues. CDR3 nucleotide sequence: TGTGCCAGCAGCTTGGGTGGACTAGCTCGGAGCTCCTACGAGCAGTACTTC. Its translation: CASSLGGLARSSYEQYF.

In this sample, this clone turned up a few times. This chain joins TRBV10-3 and TRBJ1-4; D is uncertain. The CDR3 loop spans 14 amino acids. The V end was cut by 0 bases, the J end by 1 base, with 3 bases between. Germline-derived CDR1 and CDR2 are ENHRY and SYGVKD. The CDR3 here is CAISESLTNEKLFF. The DNA of the CDR3 is TGTGCCATCAGTGAGTCCCTAACTAATGAAAAACTGTTTTTT.

This clone has only a few counts. The sample has other DNA sequences that encode this CDR3 too. The chain recombines TRBV6-5 with TRBJ2-7, with D possibly being TRBD1 (7 bases). CDR1 MNHEY and CDR2 SVGAGI come from the germline V gene. Trimming took 0 bases from V and 2 from J, leaving 11 bases between them. The CDR3 consists of 15 residues. The CDR3 coding sequence is TGTGCCAGCAGTTACTCGCGGGACAGAACCTACGAGCAGTACTTC. Amino acid sequence: CASSYSRDRTYEQYF.

This chain uses TRBV11-2 with TRBJ1-3; unclear D gene. V lost 5 bases and J lost 0, with 14 bases in between. The CDR3 is 16 amino acids. Germline lookup yields CDR1 SGHAT and CDR2 FQNNGV. CDR3 region: CASSNNQVSSGNTIYF. The CDR3 region has the DNA TGTGCCAGCAGCAACAACCAGGTCAGCTCTGGAAACACCATATATTTT.

The J gene is TRBJ1-5, the V gene TRBV4-3, with 7 bases identical to TRBD1. Germline assignment: CDR1 LGHNA and CDR2 YSLEER. The CDR3 is made up of 15 amino acids. The V gene end was trimmed by 0 bases and the J gene end by 5 bases; junction bases not matched to a gene: 4. This CDR3 reads CASSQDRDSDQPQHF. The DNA of the CDR3 is TGCGCCAGCAGCCAAGATCGGGACAGCGATCAGCCCCAGCATTTT.

The chain couples TRBV7-9 to TRBJ2-1, with 8 positions matching TRBD2. With V trimmed by 3 bases and J by 7 bases, 8 bases remained unmatched. The CDR3 has 15 amino acids. Germline CDR1 SEHNR, CDR2 FQNEAQ (reference sequence). The CDR3 is CASSLGPGRGNEQFF. Written as DNA, the CDR3 is TGTGCCAGCAGCTTGGGACCCGGGAGGGGAAATGAGCAGTTCTTC.

The chain joins TRBV5-4 to TRBJ1-5; the D is unclear. CDR3 length: 13 amino acids. In germline, CDR1 is SGHNT, CDR2 YYREEE (reference sequence). V lost 0 bases, J lost 7 bases, and 8 bases lay in between. The CDR3 loop is CASSLGRQQPQHF. For the CDR3, the DNA is TGTGCCAGCAGCTTGGGCAGGCAACAGCCCCAGCATTTT.

CDR3 in amino acids: CAISENRGQAIEQYF. The CDR3 DNA sequence: TGTGCCATCAGTGAAAACAGGGGGCAGGCGATCGAGCAGTACTTC. The chain has TRBV10-3 and TRBJ2-7, with 9 nucleotides matching TRBD1. CDR1 is ENHRY and CDR2 is SYGVKD in the germline V gene. This CDR3 region has 15 residues. Germline trimming cut 3 bases from V and 6 bases from J; bases unmatched to any gene: 9.

The V gene is TRBV15, the J gene TRBJ2-6; 8 bases align to TRBD2. V trimming: 6 bases; J trimming: 2 bases; junction bases outside the gene matches: 12. In germline, CDR1 is LNHNV, CDR2 YYDKDF (reference sequence). The CDR3 totals 18 residues. CDR3 loop: CATRRAVVGGAGANVLTF. CDR3 nucleotides: TGTGCCACCAGAAGGGCGGTAGTCGGGGGGGCTGGGGCCAACGTCCTGACTTTC.

The chain has TRBV18 and TRBJ2-7; 10 positions agree with TRBD2. Losses at the gene ends were 5 bases for V and 6 bases for J; bases not matched to a gene: 7. The CDR3 consists of 14 residues. Germline-derived CDR1 and CDR2 are KGHSH and LQKENI. Written as DNA, the CDR3 is TGTGCCAGCTCATCTAGCGGGAGTTCTCTCGAGCAGTACTTC. This translates into CASSSSGSSLEQYF.

This rearrangement joins TRBV5-6 to TRBJ1-2, with D unclear. V lost 2 bases and J 5 bases, leaving 10 bases between the germline ends. The germline V gene encodes CDR1 SGHDT and CDR2 YYEEEE. This CDR3 comprises 13 residues. CDR3 nucleotides: TGTGCCAGCAGCTTTGGGGAGCCTTATGGCTACACCTTC. Its protein product is CASSFGEPYGYTF.

The chain employs TRBV28 and TRBJ2-2; no clear D. Germline loops: CDR1 MDHEN, CDR2 SYDVKM. Between the trimmed V and J ends, which lost 10 bases and 2 bases, there was a span of 8 bases. The CDR3 consists of 12 residues. The CDR3 region is CATWPNTGELFF. The CDR3 DNA reads TGTGCCACCTGGCCCAACACCGGGGAGCTGTTTTTT.

Points on this clone: A read error may produce the germline difference seen at one junction end. V is TRBV4-3 and J is TRBJ2-1; 7 bases are shared with TRBD2. Looked up from germline, CDR1 is LGHNA and CDR2 is YSLEER. The CDR3 runs to 13 residues. The chain's CDR3 is CASSQDDRDYLLF. The CDR3 coding sequence is TGCGCCAGCAGCCAGGACGACCGGGACTACCTTCTCTTC.